The 22 T cell receptor beta chains below all came from one sample that was sequenced in a study of regulatory T cells in long-lasting Graves disease. Time point reported: newly diagnosed GD, antithyroid drugs for less than 3 months. The TCR library was made from RNA extracted from PBMCs. Building the TCR beta libraries relied on iRepertoire HTBI primers, and CDR3 regions underwent Arm-PCR. TCRdb recomputed calls from the multiplex PCR reads with MiXCR, one row per CDR3 protein. The repertoire holds about 400,000 distinct CDR3 sequences, with about a sixth as singletons. Sequencing used peripheral blood mononuclear cells (PBMCs), obtained at new diagnosis, from a patient treated with antithyroid drugs. The origin of the receptors is a female donor with Graves disease.

The gene calls are TRBV6-1 and TRBJ1-1; a weak D match, TRBD1 (6 bases). Germline V gene lookup returns CDR1 MNHNS and CDR2 SASEGT. Trimming cost V 5 bases and J 6 bases, with 16 bases left between them. The CDR3 is 14 amino acids. The CDR3: CASSQGLTQAEAFF. CDR3 in DNA: TGTGCCAGCAGTCAGGGGCTAACACAGGCTGAAGCTTTCTTT.

Points on this clonotype: A single base separates this from a much larger clone, so it may be a read error. This chain joins TRBV28 and TRBJ1-1; a possible D gene is TRBD1 (6 bases). Trimming cost V 5 bases and J 1 base, with 20 bases left between them. The CDR3 contains 17 residues. Germline values: CDR1 MDHEN, CDR2 SYDVKM. For the CDR3, the DNA is TGTGCCAGCAGTATAGCTACAACCGGGACAACGAACACTGAAGCTTTCTTT. Residues: CASSIATTGTTNTEAFF.

The V gene is TRBV12-3 or TRBV12-4, the J gene TRBJ1-3, with D perhaps TRBD1 (5 bases). The CDR3 has 13 amino acids. Trimming removed 2 bases at V and 4 bases at J, with 6 bases between. The CDR3 loop reads CASSLRTGNTIYF. The CDR3 region has the DNA TGTGCCAGCAGTTTAAGGACAGGAAACACCATATATTTT.

This clonotype was recorded at least ten times. The chain combines TRBV28 with TRBJ1-4, with D possibly matching TRBD1 (5 bases). In germline, CDR1 is MDHEN, CDR2 SYDVKM. V was cut by 6 bases and J by 5 bases, with 13 bases left in between. The CDR3 is 14 amino acids. The CDR3 loop reads CASSPTARNEKLFF. The CDR3 DNA sequence: TGTGCCAGCAGCCCGACAGCCAGAAATGAAAAACTGTTTTTT. Full variable domain (rest looked up from reference TRBV28 and TRBJ1-4): DVKVTQSSRYLVKRTGEKVFLECVQDMDHENMFWYRQDPGLGLRLIYFSYDVKMKEKGDIPEGYSVSREKKERFSLILESASTNQTSMYLCASSPTARNEKLFFGSGTQLSVL.

Ten or more counts support this clonotype. V is TRBV20-1 and J is TRBJ1-1; D may be TRBD1 (5 bases). Per the germline V gene, CDR1 is DFQATT and CDR2 is SNEGSKA (reference sequence). Trimming left V 0 bases short and J 4 bases short, with 9 bases between. CDR3 length equals 13 residues. Here the CDR3 DNA reads TGCAGTGCTAGAGATCCTAGGGGCACTGAAGCTTTCTTT. Translating gives CSARDPRGTEAFF.

The chain combines TRBV5-1 with TRBJ2-4; possibly TRBD2 for D (5 bases). Trimming removed 3 bases from V and 3 bases from J, with 16 bases in between. The CDR3 totals 16 residues. Germline V gene sequence: CDR1 SGHRS, CDR2 YFSETQ. CDR3 nucleotide sequence: TGCGCCAGCAGCTCGACCTTGGAGCGGTACAAAAACATTCAGTACTTC. It codes for CASSSTLERYKNIQYF.

This clonotype was recorded at least ten times. V and J are TRBV6-2 or TRBV6-3 and TRBJ2-3; TRBD1 matches at 8 bases. Per germline, CDR1 MNHEY and CDR2 SVGEGT. This CDR3 region has 14 residues. V lost 5 bases, J lost 0 bases, and 1 base stayed unmatched. The CDR3 DNA follows: TGTGCCAGCAGTGCAGGGGGCAGCACAGATACGCAGTATTTT. Residues: CASSAGGSTDTQYF.

The chain is built from TRBV4-1 and TRBJ2-5; D uncertain. Trimming removed 1 base from V and 4 bases from J, with 7 bases in between. This CDR3 contains 13 residues. Germline CDR1 and CDR2: MGHRA and YSYEKL. Written as DNA, the CDR3 is TGCGCCAGCAGCCAAGGTCCGTTAGAGACCCAGTACTTC. It encodes CASSQGPLETQYF.

There are a few counts of this clonotype. The chain links TRBV10-1 to TRBJ2-1; TRBD2 aligns across 9 bases. Germline assignment: CDR1 WNHNN and CDR2 SYGVQD (reference sequence). This CDR3 region has 14 residues. V gave up 2 bases and J gave up 7 bases; unmatched junction bases: 3. The CDR3, as DNA: TGCGCCAGCAGTGAGGCTAGCGGGAAAAATGAGCAGTTCTTC. This sequence encodes CASSEASGKNEQFF.

The CDR3 DNA reads as TGCGCCAGCAGGCTCGACGGAGTAAACACCGGGGAGCTGTTTTTT. Its translation: CASRLDGVNTGELFF. V usage is TRBV5-1 and J usage is TRBJ2-2; no clear D gene. The V and J ends lost 5 bases and 2 bases respectively, with 13 bases between them. This CDR3 is built from 15 residues. The germline V gene has CDR1 SGHRS and CDR2 YFSETQ.

The chain is built from TRBV13 and TRBJ2-5; perhaps D is TRBD1 or TRBD2 (5 bases each). V was pared by 6 bases and J by 5 bases, with 13 bases between. The germline CDR1 and CDR2 sequences are PRHDT and FYEKMQ (reference sequence). The CDR3 has 13 amino acids. The CDR3 region is CASSLYWGETQYF. CDR3 in DNA: TGTGCCAGCAGTCTCTACTGGGGGGAGACCCAGTACTTC.

This clonotype was seen repeatedly, ten times or more. The chain has TRBV7-2 and TRBJ1-1; no clear D gene. Per the germline V gene, CDR1 is SGHTA and CDR2 is FQGNSA. V lost 6 bases, J lost 4 bases, and 9 bases lay in between. CDR3 length: 12 residues. The DNA of the CDR3 is TGTGCCAGCAGGCGGGGTGGCACTGAAGCTTTCTTT. It encodes CASRRGGTEAFF. Supplemented by reference TRBV7-2 and TRBJ1-1, the full variable domain reads GAGVSQSPSNKVTEKGKDVELRCDPISGHTALYWYRQSLGQGLEFLIYFQGNSAPDKSGLPSDRFSAERTGGSVSTLTIQRTQQEDSAVYLCASRRGGTEAFFGQGTRLTVV.

This clonotype was counted a few times. The rearrangement joins TRBV12-3 or TRBV12-4 to TRBJ1-2; no definite D call. This CDR3 has 15 residues. Trimming shortened V by 5 bases and J by 4 bases, and 17 bases separated the two germline ends. CDR3 protein: CASSPESDPGYGYTF. DNA of the CDR3: TGTGCCAGCAGTCCAGAGAGCGACCCCGGCTATGGCTACACCTTC.

As for this clonotype: It may be a read error: a sequence one base away is much more abundant. The V and J genes are TRBV2 and TRBJ2-5, with D perhaps being TRBD1 or TRBD2 (6 bases each). The CDR3 spans 16 residues. The germline V gene has CDR1 SNHLY and CDR2 FYNNEI. The V end was cut by 1 base, the J end by 5 bases, with 17 bases between. Here the CDR3 reads CASSEGERGAAETQYF. CDR3 sequence (DNA): TGTGCCAGCAGTGAAGGAGAGAGGGGGGCGGCGGAGACCCAGTACTTC.

This clonotype occurred many times. The rearrangement links TRBV6-2 or TRBV6-3 to TRBJ2-5; TRBD2 matches 8 bases. V lost 1 base, J lost 0 bases, and 7 bases stayed unmatched. CDR1 and CDR2 from the germline V gene are MNHEY and SVGEGT. This CDR3 is 17 amino acids long. The CDR3 nucleotides read TGTGCCAGCAGTTACTGGGGAAGCGGGGGAAACCAAGAGACCCAGTACTTC. It encodes CASSYWGSGGNQETQYF.

Ten or more counts support this clonotype. The gene calls are TRBV9 and TRBJ2-2, with D possibly being TRBD1 or TRBD2 (6 bases each). V lost 5 bases, J lost 6 bases, and 11 bases lay in between. In germline, CDR1 is SGDLS, CDR2 YYNGEE. This CDR3 has 13 residues. CDR3 in amino acids: CASSGGPSGELFF. CDR3 in DNA: TGTGCCAGCAGTGGGGGGCCGTCCGGGGAGCTGTTTTTT.

This clonotype was counted ten times or more. The V and J genes are TRBV9 and TRBJ2-7; unclear D gene. Germline loops: CDR1 SGDLS, CDR2 YYNGEE. This CDR3 comprises 13 residues. V lost 7 bases, J lost 7 bases, and 18 bases lay in between. The CDR3 is CASSQRYMGEQYF. CDR3 sequence (DNA): TGTGCCAGCTCTCAGAGGTATATGGGGGAGCAGTACTTC.

This clonotype was detected many times. V usage is TRBV28 and J usage is TRBJ1-5, with D perhaps TRBD1 (5 bases). The CDR3 length is 14 residues. Germline lookup yields CDR1 MDHEN and CDR2 SYDVKM. V was pared by 3 bases and J by 5 bases, with 11 bases between. Here the CDR3 DNA reads TGTGCCAGCAGTTTTGAGGGGACCTATCAGCCCCAGCATTTT. Translated: CASSFEGTYQPQHF.

This clonotype was observed many times. The chain has TRBV12-3 or TRBV12-4 and TRBJ2-2; 11 bases agree with TRBD2. The CDR3 consists of 16 residues. Losses at the gene ends were 5 bases for V and 6 bases for J; bases not matched to a gene: 8. CDR3 protein: CASSQTSGTAAGELFF. The CDR3 DNA is TGTGCCAGCAGTCAGACTAGCGGGACAGCGGCCGGGGAGCTGTTTTTT.

This clonotype has a handful of counts. The gene calls are TRBV19 and TRBJ2-1, with unresolved D. Germline loops: CDR1 LNHDA, CDR2 SQIVND (reference sequence). The CDR3 extends over 11 amino acids. With 8 bases removed from V and 12 bases from J, the gap between germline ends came to 14 bases. The CDR3 loop is CASSVALRQFF. The CDR3 coding sequence is TGTGCCAGTTCGGTGGCTCTACGGCAGTTCTTC.

This clonotype was seen many times. The rearrangement uses TRBV30 and TRBJ1-1; D is undetermined. The CDR3 sequence is 14 residues long. CDR1 and CDR2 from the germline V gene are GTSNPN and SVGIG (reference sequence). V lost 3 bases to trimming and J lost 11 bases, with 22 bases between them. The CDR3 region is CAWSDRTRPLGAFF. In DNA form, the CDR3 reads TGTGCCTGGAGCGACCGCACAAGGCCCCTTGGGGCTTTCTTT.

This clonotype came up a few times. The chain recombines TRBV7-2 with TRBJ2-1, with 8 bases matching TRBD2. CDR3 length equals 15 residues. The V gene's germline CDR1 is SGHTA and CDR2 FQGNSA. With V trimmed by 5 bases and J by 4 bases, 7 bases remained unmatched. Here the CDR3 reads CASSTLGGAYNEQFF. CDR3 DNA sequence: TGTGCCAGCAGCACACTCGGGGGGGCTTACAATGAGCAGTTCTTC.